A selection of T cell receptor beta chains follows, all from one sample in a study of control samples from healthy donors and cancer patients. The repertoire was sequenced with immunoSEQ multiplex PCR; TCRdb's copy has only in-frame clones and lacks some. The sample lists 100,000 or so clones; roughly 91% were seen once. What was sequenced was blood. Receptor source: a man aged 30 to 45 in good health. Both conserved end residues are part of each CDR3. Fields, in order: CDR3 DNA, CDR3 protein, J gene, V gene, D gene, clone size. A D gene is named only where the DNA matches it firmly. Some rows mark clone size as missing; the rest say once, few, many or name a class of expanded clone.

TGTGCCAGCAGTGTGTGGGCAGGGAACACTGAAGCTTTCTTT	CASSVWAGNTEAFF	TRBJ1-1	TRBV2	.	.
TGTGCCAGCAGTGCGACAGGTGGAGGAAACACCATATATTTT	CASSATGGGNTIYF	TRBJ1-3	TRBV25-1	.	.
TGTGCCACCAGCAGAGATTTTCTGGGGAACACTGAAGCTTTCTTT	CATSRDFLGNTEAFF	TRBJ1-1	TRBV15	.	.
TGTGCCACCAGCAGAGATAGCGGGGAGGTCGGGGAGCTGTTTTTT	CATSRDSGEVGELFF	TRBJ2-2	TRBV15	TRBD2	.
TGTGCCACCAGTGATGGACAGGTCTCTAATGAAAAACTGTTTTTT	CATSDGQVSNEKLFF	TRBJ1-4	TRBV24-1	TRBD1	.
TGTGCCAGCAGTCCAAATAACGCCCTACAAGAGACCCAGTACTTC	CASSPNNALQETQYF	TRBJ2-5	TRBV2	.	.
TGTGCCAGCAGTTCTCTCTCTCAGGGCTCTGGAAACACCATATATTTT	CASSSLSQGSGNTIYF	TRBJ1-3	TRBV6-5	.	few
TGTGCCAGCAGCTTAATTGCCAGGGGTAATTCACCCCTCCACTTT	CASSLIARGNSPLHF	TRBJ1-6	TRBV7-3	.	.
TGCAGCGTTGAGGACAGGGGACAAAACGGTCAAGAGACCCAGTACTTC	CSVEDRGQNGQETQYF	TRBJ2-5	TRBV29-1	TRBD1	.
TGCGCCAGCAGCCCATATCCCGTGGTGAACACTGAAGCTTTCTTT	CASSPYPVVNTEAFF	TRBJ1-1	TRBV4-1	.	.
TGTGCCAGCAGCCCCCTAGGGATTCAAGAGACCCAGTACTTC	CASSPLGIQETQYF	TRBJ2-5	TRBV7-2	.	.
TGTGCCAGCAGCCAAGGCGCGGGAGGCCCCTCTGGGGCCAACGTCCTGACTTTC	CASSQGAGGPSGANVLTF	TRBJ2-6	TRBV3-1/TRBV3-2	TRBD2	.
TGTGCCAGCACCCGGACAGGGTCCACCGGGGAGCTGTTTTTT	CASTRTGSTGELFF	TRBJ2-2	TRBV2	TRBD1	.
TGTGCCATCAGTGAGTCGACCGGGGGCTACACCTTC	CAISESTGGYTF	TRBJ1-2	TRBV10-3	.	.
TGTGCCAGCAGTTACGGGGGACAGTTCCTGGGAAACACCATATATTTT	CASSYGGQFLGNTIYF	TRBJ1-3	TRBV6-5	TRBD1	.
TGTGCCAGCAGTGAACGGGCAGCAAATAATTCACCCCTCCACTTT	CASSERAANNSPLHF	TRBJ1-6	TRBV6-1	.	.
TGTGCCAGCAGCCTCCGCCGGGACAGGTTCTCTGGCTACACCTTC	CASSLRRDRFSGYTF	TRBJ1-2	TRBV14	TRBD1	.
TGTGCCAGCACCACGGGGGGGGGCAACACTGAAGCTTTCTTT	CASTTGGGNTEAFF	TRBJ1-1	TRBV6-6	.	.
TGTGCCAGCAGTTACTCGTTTGAGCAGTACTTC	CASSYSFEQYF	TRBJ2-7	TRBV6-2/TRBV6-3	.	few
TGTGCCAGCAGCCCGGGACTAGCGGACAATGAGCAGTTCTTC	CASSPGLADNEQFF	TRBJ2-1	TRBV7-7	TRBD2	.
TGTGCCAGCAGTTACTCACAGGGGTTCCAAGAGACCCAGTACTTC	CASSYSQGFQETQYF	TRBJ2-5	TRBV6-5	TRBD1	.
TGCGCCAGCAGCCAAGATGATGGAGGGGATCAGCCCCAGCATTTT	CASSQDDGGDQPQHF	TRBJ1-5	TRBV4-3	.	.
TGTGCCAGCACACCCGGGGGGACATATGGCTACACCTTC	CASTPGGTYGYTF	TRBJ1-2	TRBV6-6	.	once
TGTGCCTGGAGGGGAGCGAACACCGGGGAGCTGTTTTTT	CAWRGANTGELFF	TRBJ2-2	TRBV30	.	.
TGTGCCTGGAGGGTGGGGAATCAGCCCCAGCATTTT	CAWRVGNQPQHF	TRBJ1-5	TRBV30	.	.
TGTGCCAGCAGTACACAGGGGGCGTTTGAGACCCAGTACTTC	CASSTQGAFETQYF	TRBJ2-5	TRBV28	TRBD1	.
TGTGCCAGCAATCAAGGGACCTATGGCTACACCTTC	CASNQGTYGYTF	TRBJ1-2	TRBV6-5	.	.
TGTGCCAGCAGCAGGCAGGGGGCGAACACTGAAGCTTTCTTT	CASSRQGANTEAFF	TRBJ1-1	TRBV2	TRBD1	.
TGCAGCGGCGGCTCTACAGGGGCTGAGCAGTTCTTC	CSGGSTGAEQFF	TRBJ2-1	TRBV29-1	TRBD1	.
TGCGCCAGCAGTGAGTCGAGGTCAGGGGGCTATGGCTACACCTTC	CASSESRSGGYGYTF	TRBJ1-2	TRBV10-2	TRBD1	.
TGTGCCAGCAGCTTAACAGGGGGCGGCTCACCCCTCCACTTT	CASSLTGGGSPLHF	TRBJ1-6	TRBV5-6	TRBD1	.
TGTGCCAGCAGTTACTCACCCAGCGGGAGGCGTAATGAGCAGTTCTTC	CASSYSPSGRRNEQFF	TRBJ2-1	TRBV6-5	TRBD2	once
TGTGCCAGCAGTGTCCTTGGTGGGGCCAACGTCCTGACTTTC	CASSVLGGANVLTF	TRBJ2-6	TRBV27	.	.
TGTGCCAGCAGTGACCGACTGGAAAGGGCCACAGATACGCAGTATTTT	CASSDRLERATDTQYF	TRBJ2-3	TRBV6-2/TRBV6-3	.	.
TGTGCCTGGAGTTCAGACTACGAGCAGTACTTC	CAWSSDYEQYF	TRBJ2-7	TRBV30	.	few
TGTGCCAGCAGCCGAAACAGGGGGCAAGAGACCCAGTACTTC	CASSRNRGQETQYF	TRBJ2-5	TRBV14	TRBD1	few
TGTGCCAGCGGTGCGGGCCAGGGGACTGAAGCTTTCTTT	CASGAGQGTEAFF	TRBJ1-1	TRBV27	.	once
TGTGCCAGCACCTGGGGGCGAGGAGCTTTCTTT	CASTWGRGAFF	TRBJ1-1	TRBV6-5	.	.
TGCGCCAGCAGCTTTTCCAGATCGGGACTAGCGGGAGGGGTCACCTACGAGCAGTACTTC	CASSFSRSGLAGGVTYEQYF	TRBJ2-7	TRBV5-1	TRBD2	.
TGTGCCAGCAGCTTAGGGACATCCGGAGGGAGCTATGGCTACACCTTC	CASSLGTSGGSYGYTF	TRBJ1-2	TRBV7-6	.	.
TGTGCCAGCAGCCCAACCCGTGCGACCAGTCGGGGCTACACCTTC	CASSPTRATSRGYTF	TRBJ1-2	TRBV3-1/TRBV3-2	.	.
TGTGCCAGCAGCCAACGATTAAAGGGGTCTAGCGGGAGATCCGGGGAGCTGTTTTTT	CASSQRLKGSSGRSGELFF	TRBJ2-2	TRBV14	TRBD2	.
TGTGCCAGCAGCTTAGCAGGGGACCAGCCCCAGCATTTT	CASSLAGDQPQHF	TRBJ1-5	TRBV7-8	.	.
TGTGCCAGCAGACTTTCTAGCGGGGGCGGTCAGGGTACGCAGTATTTT	CASRLSSGGGQGTQYF	TRBJ2-3	TRBV7-2	TRBD2	.